This T cell receptor beta chain was captured in a study of early T cells in non-severe SARS-CoV-2 infection (dated by TCRdb to 2020 to 2023). Regarding the study in general: Bulk RNA from unsorted whole blood was used for TCR sequencing, so alpha and beta chains could not be paired.

This was a case-control study nested in a cohort of healthcare workers in London, UK, who had nasopharyngeal swab PCR tests and blood samples taken every week. Between 23 and 31 March 2020, the week of the UK lockdown, healthcare workers were enrolled and then followed up weekly for as long as 16 weeks. What the authors observed across the whole study: Matching against VDJdb was skewed toward anti-spike CD8 responses, likely underestimated virus-specific expansions, and missed private and CD4 specificities.

Library preparation used 5' RACE. TCRdb shows the sequencer as NextSeq 500. The TCR library protocol attached unique molecular identifiers to individual cDNA molecules to correct for sequencing error and PCR bias. Both TCR alpha and beta chains were sequenced, and tight co-correlation was observed between alpha and beta sequence abundances in each sample. Per the authors' processing: Decombinator V4 was used to annotate the V gene, J gene and CDR3 of the TCR sequences. TCRs were defined as expanded if a significant change between any two time points was detected under a Poisson model with p below 0.0001. TCR abundances were normalised to the total number of TCRs sequenced in each sample and reported as counts per million. MAIT TCRs were defined by TRAV1-2 paired with TRAJ12, TRAJ20 or TRAJ33, and iNKT TCRs by TRAV10 paired with TRAJ18. A search of VDJdb, accessed on 1 November 2021, was run for TCRs annotated to CMV, EBV and SARS-CoV-2, with TCRs annotated for multiple antigens excluded. TCRdb reprocessing: public reads trimmed at Q25 with fastp, clones called with MiXCR, in-frame beta chains kept. Every entry covers one CDR3 protein and lists the most common genes and DNA from its rows. TCRdb's processing, not the study's, gives the V and J calls here. Recorded for this sample are around 44,000 distinct CDR3 sequences; approximately 6.5% of them occurred a single time. The top ten hold less than 25% of the sample.

Concerning this clonotype: The antigen it recognizes is unknown. No much larger clone is present one base from it, and per-base qualities are unavailable.

From the cysteine up to the phenylalanine, the CDR3 has a length of 16 residues. Left in the record is the CDR3 DNA by itself, 48 bases read in frame from the first base. The germline V gene encodes CDR1 KGHSH and CDR2 LQKENI. At the junction V is shortened by 2 bases and J by 8 bases; bases outside the gene matches: 10. This sequence originates from an adult who was a healthcare worker with PCR-confirmed SARS-CoV-2 infection or an uninfected control (not recorded which). Source: whole blood, taken at baseline. The rearranged segments are TRBV18 and TRBJ2-3, and 10 junctional nucleotides match TRBD2. This receptor carries the CDR3 CASSPRAGGEFLTQYF. The DNA is TGTGCCAGCTCACCAAGAGCGGGAGGGGAATTCCTTACGCAGTATTTT.